Many counts were recorded for the clone carrying this T cell receptor (beta chain). The sample is drawn from a study of neurological immune-mediated disorders. CDR3 length: 17 residues. Germline-derived CDR1 and CDR2 are SGHKS and YYEKEE (reference sequence). V was pared by 2 bases and J by 4 bases, with 21 bases between. 5'RACE with 10-nucleotide random UMIs generated the cDNA. TCRdb called the 5' RACE reads again in MiXCR, with one record for every CDR3 protein. Among around 46,000 distinct CDR3 sequences, less than 5% were seen once, and the ten largest hold around 5.7%. The chain joins TRBV5-5 to TRBJ2-5, with D perhaps matching TRBD1 (6 bases). The sample consisted of PBMCs. This receptor was obtained from a woman in her sixties with multiple sclerosis. Here the CDR3 reads CASSFPTGPRALETQYF. The CDR3 DNA is TGTGCCAGCAGCTTTCCGACAGGCCCCCGGGCCTTAGAGACCCAGTACTTC.